The source of this TCR beta chain is a study of blood T cell repertoires in COVID-19. Data came from immunoSEQ multiplex PCR; TCRdb stores just in-frame clones and leaves some out. Of tens of thousands of clones in the sample, roughly 80% were seen once. CDR1 and CDR2 (germline): SGHRS, YFSETQ. J gave up 0 bases and V 0 bases, and 8 bases lay outside the gene matches. This CDR3 contains 20 residues. V usage is TRBV5-1 and J usage is TRBJ2-1, with TRBD2 identical over 14 bases. The receptor was derived from a human donor in a cohort sampled during active COVID-19. Sequences were obtained from peripheral blood. CDR3 protein: CASSLVMGLAGASSYNEQFF. The DNA of the CDR3 is TGCGCCAGCAGCTTGGTAATGGGACTAGCGGGGGCGAGCTCCTACAATGAGCAGTTCTTC. The full variable domain, with the rest looked up from reference TRBV5-1 and TRBJ2-1, is KAGVTQTPRYLIKTRGQQVTLSCSPISGHRSVSWYQQTPGQGLQFLFEYFSETQRNKGNFPGRFSGRQFSNSRSEMNVSTLELGDSALYLCASSLVMGLAGASSYNEQFFGPGTRLTVL.